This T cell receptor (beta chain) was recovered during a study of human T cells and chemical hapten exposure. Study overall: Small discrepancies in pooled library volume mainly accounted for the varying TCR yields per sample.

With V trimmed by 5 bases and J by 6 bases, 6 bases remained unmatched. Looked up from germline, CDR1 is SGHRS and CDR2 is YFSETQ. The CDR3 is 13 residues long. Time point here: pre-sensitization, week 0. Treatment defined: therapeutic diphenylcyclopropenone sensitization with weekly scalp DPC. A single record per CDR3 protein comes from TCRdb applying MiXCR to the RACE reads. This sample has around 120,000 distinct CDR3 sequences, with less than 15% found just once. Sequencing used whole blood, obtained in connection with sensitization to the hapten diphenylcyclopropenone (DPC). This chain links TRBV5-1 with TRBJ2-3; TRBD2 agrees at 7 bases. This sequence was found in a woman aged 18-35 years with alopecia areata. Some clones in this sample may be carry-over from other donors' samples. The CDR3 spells CASRSTSQDTQYF. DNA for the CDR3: TGCGCCAGCAGATCGACTAGCCAGGATACGCAGTATTTT.